The rows below give T cell receptor delta chains drawn from one sample of a study of Vδ1+ human thymocytes. TCRdb used CATT to re-call clones from the multiplex PCR reads. Of around 23,000 delta-chain clones listed, under 8.5% were seen once; the top ten hold roughly 0.99%. Sequencing was carried out using Vdelta1+ gamma-delta thymocytes from the thymus. These receptors were obtained from a girl under three years old who had congenital heart surgery. Both conserved end residues are part of each CDR3. The D gene is left open where the match is weak. Only part of the rows carry a size: once, few, many, or a class if the clone is expanded.

clone_size	d_call	v_call	j_call	cdr3_aa	cdr3_nt
NA	TRDD3	TRDV1	TRDJ1	CALGHSYLRTGGYAYANYTDKLIF	TGTGCTCTTGGGCACAGCTACCTTCGTACTGGGGGATACGCGTACGCAAATTACACCGATAAACTCATCTTT
NA	TRDD3	TRDV1	TRDJ1	CALGESPSSYWGIGCDKLIF	TGTGCTCTTGGGGAATCGCCTTCTTCGTACTGGGGGATAGGGTGCGATAAACTCATCTTT
few	TRDD2	TRDV1	TRDJ1	CALGERSYEPGDTDKLIF	TGTGCTCTTGGGGAGCGTTCCTACGAGCCGGGGGACACCGATAAACTCATCTTT
few	NA	TRDV1	TRDJ1	CALGDTLSGLPGVKPIF	TGTGCTCTTGGGGACACCCTTTCGGGACTACCGGGGGTGAAACCCATCTTT
NA	TRDD3	TRDV1	TRDJ1	CALGVDWGIRADKLIF	TGTGCTCTTGGGGTAGACTGGGGGATACGGGCCGATAAACTCATCTTT
few	TRDD3	TRDV1	TRDJ2	CALGEPTFSPYPRGIAQLFF	TGTGCTCTTGGGGAACCAACTTTCAGTCCCTACCCCAGGGGGATAGCACAACTCTTCTTT
few	NA	TRDV1	TRDJ1	CALGEFPYTDKLIF	TGTGCTCTTGGGGAATTCCCGTACACCGATAAACTCATCTTT
NA	TRDD3	TRDV1	TRDJ1	CALGEPILLGDYTDKLIF	TGTGCTCTTGGGGAACCCATCCTACTGGGGGATTACACCGATAAACTCATCTTT
NA	NA	TRDV1	TRDJ1	CALGTLTDKPIF	TGTGCTCTTGGGACCCTAACGGATAAACCCATCTTT
few	NA	TRDV1	TRDJ1	CALGCRILLTVEDTNKLIF	TGTGCTCTTGGGTGCCGCATCCTCCTTACGGTCGAGGACACCAATAAACTCATCTTT
NA	TRDD3	TRDV1	TRDJ1	CALGELAALLLGESDKLIF	TGTGCTCTTGGGGAACTGGCAGCCCTACTACTGGGGGAGAGCGATAAACTCATCTTT
NA	NA	TRDV1	TRDJ1	CALGEHWPGPYWVNTDKLIF	TGTGCTCTTGGGGAACATTGGCCAGGTCCGTACTGGGTTAACACCGATAAACTCATCTTT
NA	TRDD3	TRDV1	TRDJ1	CALGELVGPVLGVNTDKLIF	TGTGCTCTTGGGGAACTAGTAGGTCCCGTACTGGGGGTTAACACCGATAAACTCATCTTT
NA	NA	TRDV1	TRDJ1	CALGESVIRGSMPDKLIF	TGTGCTCTTGGGGAATCTGTGATCCGGGGGAGTATGCCCGATAAACTCATCTTT
few	TRDD3	TRDV1	TRDJ1	CALGVPRGAPVLGLHTDKLIF	TGTGCTCTTGGGGTCCCGAGGGGGGCCCCTGTACTGGGGCTTCACACCGATAAACTCATCTTT
NA	NA	TRDV1	TRDJ1	CALGEIFYILNWTYTDKLIF	TGTGCTCTTGGGGAAATCTTTTACATATTGAACTGGACTTACACCGATAAACTCATCTTT
medium-sized	NA	TRDV2	TRDJ1	CACDTGTLAIKADKLIF	TGTGCCTGTGACACCGGGACTCTGGCTATCAAGGCCGATAAACTCATCTTT
few	TRDD3	TRDV1	TRDJ1	CALGETSSVSDWGMSNKLIF	TGTGCTCTTGGGGAGACCTCTTCCGTATCGGACTGGGGGATGTCTAATAAACTCATCTTT
NA	TRDD3	TRDV1	TRDJ1	CALGERRDTRTDKLIF	TGTGCTCTTGGGGAACGAAGGGATACGAGGACCGATAAACTCATCTTT
NA	TRDD3	TRDV1	TRDJ1	CALGNLPRLGDTGYTDKLIF	TGTGCTCTTGGGAATCTTCCTCGACTGGGGGATACGGGTTACACCGATAAACTCATCTTT
NA	TRDD3	TRDV1	TRDJ1	CALGGVLGDTYTDKLIF	TGTGCTCTTGGGGGGGTACTGGGGGACACATACACCGATAAACTCATCTTT
NA	TRDD3	TRDV1	TRDJ1	CALGELGVPLLGDTPFLTDKLIF	TGTGCTCTTGGGGAACTAGGGGTGCCACTACTGGGGGATACCCCCTTCCTCACCGATAAACTCATCTTT
NA	NA	TRDV1	TRDJ1	CALGSPLNPKLIF	TGTGCTCTTGGGTCCCCCCTGAACCCAAAACTCATCTTT
few	NA	TRDV1	TRDJ1	CALGVAKGRVEHVLGDTDKLIF	TGTGCTCTTGGGGTCGCCAAAGGAAGGGTCGAGCATGTACTGGGAGACACCGATAAACTCATCTTT
NA	TRDD2	TRDV1	TRDJ1	CALGERYPLPPPYWPDKLIF	TGTGCTCTTGGGGAACGTTATCCCCTTCCTCCTCCGTACTGGCCCGATAAACTCATCTTT
few	TRDD3	TRDV1	TRDJ1	CALGVRGGIRRRTDKLIF	TGTGCTCTTGGGGTCCGCGGGGGGATACGTAGGCGCACCGATAAACTCATCTTT
few	TRDD3	TRDV1	TRDJ1	CALGESFPWGIRGIDKLIF	TGTGCTCTTGGGGAATCCTTCCCCTGGGGGATACGCGGGATCGATAAACTCATCTTT
few	TRDD3	TRDV1	TRDJ1	CALGEPARYWGKYTDKLIF	TGTGCTCTTGGGGAACCGGCACGGTACTGGGGGAAGTACACCGATAAACTCATCTTT
NA	TRDD3	TRDV1	TRDJ1	CALANLACMESTGELIF	TGTGCTCTTGCGAATTTGGCGTGTATGGAAAGTACTGGGGAACTCATCTTT
few	NA	TRDV1	TRDJ1	CALGELPRIEARMELYTDKLIF	TGTGCTCTTGGGGAACTCCCCCGTATAGAGGCCCGGATGGAACTGTACACCGATAAACTCATCTTT
few	NA	TRDV1	TRDJ1	CALGELPTPHARDSTDKLIF	TGTGCTCTTGGGGAACTACCCACCCCCCACGCGCGGGACTCCACCGATAAACTCATCTTT
NA	TRDD3	TRDV2	TRDJ1	CACDILLGDTTDKLIF	TGTGCCTGTGATATCCTACTGGGGGATACGACCGATAAGCTCATCTTT
few	NA	TRDV1	TRDJ1	CALGEKSDGFSSTDKLIF	TGTGCTCTTGGGGAAAAATCCGACGGGTTCAGCTCTACCGATAAACTCATCTTT
medium-sized	TRDD3	TRDV2	TRDJ1	CACDTVGGYTDKLIF	TGTGCCTGTGACACCGTTGGGGGATACACCGATAAACTCATCTTT
NA	TRDD3	TRDV1	TRDJ1	CALGARYDWGIIGKLIF	TGTGCTCTTGGGGCGCGCTACGACTGGGGGATAATCGGTAAACTCATCTTT
few	NA	TRDV1	TRDJ1	CALGEGTSTLGWEGDKLIF	TGTGCTCTTGGGGAAGGCACATCTACGTTGGGGTGGGAAGGCGATAAACTCATCTTT
few	TRDD3	TRDV1	TRDJ2	CALGELTTGPLGDTGRTAQLFF	TGTGCTCTTGGGGAGTTGACTACAGGCCCACTGGGGGATACTGGTCGGACAGCACAACTCTTCTTT
NA	TRDD3	TRDV1	TRDJ1	CALGGPVLGDIRTDKPIF	TGTGCTCTTGGGGGACCTGTACTGGGGGATATCCGCACCGATAAACCCATCTTT
NA	TRDD3	TRDV1	TRDJ1	CALGEFTRERPTTGGYYLKGPMDTDKLIF	TGTGCTCTTGGGGAATTTACCCGTGAGCGGCCTACCACTGGGGGATACTATCTTAAGGGCCCCATGGACACCGATAAACTCATCTTT
NA	TRDD3	TRDV1	TRDJ1	CALGEHLLVLGESEPYTDKLIF	TGTGCTCTTGGGGAACACCTTCTCGTACTGGGGGAGAGTGAACCGTACACCGATAAACTCATCTTT
few	NA	TRDV1	TRDJ1	CALGTPASAYTDKLIF	TGTGCTCTTGGGACACCGGCTTCCGCGTACACCGATAAACTCATCTTT
NA	NA	TRDV1	TRDJ1	CALGAPRRCIGSGDNSAIDKLIF	TGTGCTCTTGGGGCACCGCGCCGTTGTATCGGATCCGGGGACAACTCAGCCATCGATAAACTCATCTTT
NA	NA	TRDV1	TRDJ1	CALGELAGPTGFYTDKLIF	TGTGCTCTTGGGGAACTAGCTGGCCCTACTGGGTTTTACACCGATAAACTCATCTTT
few	NA	TRDV1	TRDJ1	CALGAPISPALLPDKLIF	TGTGCTCTTGGGGCTCCCATTTCTCCAGCTTTACTACCCGATAAACTCATCTTT
NA	NA	TRDV1	TRDJ1	CALGDILFPTPFLQGIDKLIF	TGTGCTCTTGGGGATATACTATTTCCTACGCCCTTCCTTCAGGGGATCGATAAACTCATCTTT
few	TRDD2	TRDV1	TRDJ1	CALGVPTPGTGDKLIF	TGTGCTCTTGGGGTTCCTACCCCGGGTACGGGCGATAAACTCATCTTT
NA	NA	TRDV1	TRDJ1	CALGERSFPKPSSEGKLIF	TGTGCTCTTGGGGAACGAAGTTTCCCCAAACCCTCTTCGGAGGGTAAACTCATCTTT
few	TRDD3	TRDV1	TRDJ1	CALGERQKPPGGSGGKLIF	TGTGCTCTTGGGGAACGGCAGAAACCTCCTGGGGGATCGGGGGGTAAACTCATCTTT
few	TRDD2	TRDV1	TRDJ1	CALGALAFLYTDKLIF	TGTGCTCTTGGGGCCCTAGCCTTCCTGTACACCGATAAACTCATCTTT
NA	NA	TRDV1	TRDJ1	CALGDPVTVLQYTDKLIF	TGTGCTCTTGGGGACCCTGTTACGGTCCTGCAGTACACCGATAAACTCATCTTT
few	NA	TRDV1	TRDJ1	CALRGATDKLIF	TGTGCTCTTAGAGGGGCTACCGATAAACTCATCTTT
NA	NA	TRDV1	TRDJ1	CALGEKQQGNSRLIF	TGTGCTCTTGGGGAAAAACAACAGGGGAACTCCCGACTCATCTTT
NA	TRDD3	TRDV1	TRDJ1	CALGERGEGIRPLTDKLIF	TGTGCTCTTGGGGAACGGGGTGAGGGGATACGCCCGTTGACCGATAAACTCATCTTT
few	TRDD2	TRDV1	TRDJ1	CALWGPSYVPGDTDKLIF	TGTGCTCTGTGGGGTCCTTCCTACGTACCGGGGGATACCGATAAACTCATCTTT
NA	TRDD3	TRDV1	TRDJ1	CALGELYMGWGIGTDKLIF	TGTGCTCTTGGGGAATTGTACATGGGTTGGGGGATAGGTACCGATAAACTCATCTTT
NA	NA	TRDV1	TRDJ1	CALGAERGEDDKPIF	TGTGCTCTTGGGGCCGAACGGGGGGAAGACGATAAACCCATCTTT